This T cell receptor (beta chain) was sequenced in a study of T cell responses to AZD1222 COVID-19 vaccine. About the study: Timing groups of about 4 and about 12 weeks for second doses were pooled.

Clones were sequenced by immunoSEQ multiplex PCR, and TCRdb holds only the in-frame ones, with some missing. Of about 92,000 clones listed, about nine tenths are singletons. This CDR3 has 15 amino acids. The ends lost 3 bases at V and 4 bases at J; junction bases unmatched: 5. CDR1 and CDR2 from the germline V gene are MNHNS and SASEGT. With respect to this clone: The antigen is undetermined.

Points from the study as a whole: Only a handful of individuals given AZD1222 were seropositive at baseline. Spike-specific TCR repertoires showed rising breadth and depth after two AZD1222 doses. Mostly white British, mostly female donors; authors suggested clonal diversity may be underestimated.

J is TRBJ1-1 and V is TRBV6-1, with TRBD1 identical over 10 bases. This TCR was sampled from an adult in good health. Specimen: peripheral blood, collected on day 0 of AZD1222 vaccination. The CDR3 region is CASSDDRGRGTEAFF. Written as DNA, the CDR3 is TGTGCCAGCAGTGACGACAGGGGGCGCGGCACTGAAGCTTTCTTT.